This T cell receptor beta chain was observed in a study of shared clonotypes between healthy human individuals. Libraries were prepared by immunoSEQ multiplex PCR; TCRdb keeps only in-frame clonotypes and omits some of them. The sample has approximately 810,000 clones; 80% to 95% are singletons. Terminally differentiated effector memory CD45RA+ cells were left out of the naive CD8 fraction, which was CD45RO-negative and positively selected for CCR7. The germline V and J ends were trimmed by 6 bases and 6 bases, with 12 bases remaining between them. Germline values: CDR1 SNHLY, CDR2 FYNNEI. The CDR3 runs 12 residues.

V gene TRBV2 combines with J gene TRBJ2-7; D is perhaps TRBD2 (6 bases). The clonotype was recovered from a man under 40 in good health. Sequencing used naive CD8+ T cells sorted from blood. DNA of the CDR3: TGTGCCAGCAGACGACTAGTCCGCGAGCAGTACTTC. The encoded protein is CASRRLVREQYF.